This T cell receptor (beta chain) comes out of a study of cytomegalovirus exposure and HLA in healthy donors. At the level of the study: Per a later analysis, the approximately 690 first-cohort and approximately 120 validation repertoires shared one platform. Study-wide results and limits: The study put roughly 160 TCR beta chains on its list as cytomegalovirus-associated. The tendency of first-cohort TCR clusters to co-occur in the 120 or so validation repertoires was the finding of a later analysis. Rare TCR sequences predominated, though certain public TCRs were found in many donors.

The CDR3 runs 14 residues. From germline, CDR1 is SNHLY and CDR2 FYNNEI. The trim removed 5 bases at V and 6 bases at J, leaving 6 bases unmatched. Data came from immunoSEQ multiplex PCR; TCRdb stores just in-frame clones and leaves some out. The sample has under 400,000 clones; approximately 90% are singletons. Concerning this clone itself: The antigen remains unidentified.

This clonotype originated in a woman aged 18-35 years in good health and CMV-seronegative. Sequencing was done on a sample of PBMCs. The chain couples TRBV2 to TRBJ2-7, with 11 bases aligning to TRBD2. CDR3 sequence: CASSLLAGVSEQYF. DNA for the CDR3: TGTGCCAGCAGTTTACTAGCGGGGGTCTCCGAGCAGTACTTC.